This T cell receptor beta chain was identified in a study of blood T cell repertoires in COVID-19. The wider study: The United States, Italy and Spain were the sources of the acute and convalescent COVID-19 samples. The analysed material was cDNA or gDNA that came from T cells, B-cell-depleted T cells, or PBMCs.

The authors' processing: It was from reference gene primer amplification that nucleated cell counts were estimated. Using immunoSEQ multiplex PCR, the repertoire was profiled, and TCRdb retains in-frame clones only, with some absent. The D gene and trimming were derived from the DNA, and the V and J assignments and clone size from that table. The sample has about 100,000 clones; over 75% are singletons. The CDR3 has 13 residues. Germline V gene sequence: CDR1 ENHRY, CDR2 SYGVKD. Deletions cut 2 bases from V and 5 bases from J, with 9 bases between. The clonotype originates from a woman aged 25 to 45 with acute or convalescent COVID-19. The J gene is TRBJ1-1, the V gene TRBV10-3; D remains unclear. Sequenced sample: peripheral blood. This chain's CDR3 is CAISEGRGTEAFF. The CDR3 nucleotides read TGTGCCATCAGTGAGGGGCGCGGGACTGAAGCTTTCTTT.